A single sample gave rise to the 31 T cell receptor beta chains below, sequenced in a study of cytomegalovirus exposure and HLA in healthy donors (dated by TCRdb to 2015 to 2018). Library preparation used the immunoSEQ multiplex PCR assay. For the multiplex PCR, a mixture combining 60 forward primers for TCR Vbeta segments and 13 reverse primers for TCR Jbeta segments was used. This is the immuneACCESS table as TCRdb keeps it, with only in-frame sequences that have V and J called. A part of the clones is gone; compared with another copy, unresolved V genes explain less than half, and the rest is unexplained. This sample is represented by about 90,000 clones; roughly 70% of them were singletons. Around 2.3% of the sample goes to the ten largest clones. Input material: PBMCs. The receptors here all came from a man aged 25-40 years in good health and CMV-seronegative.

The CDR3 spells CASRSDRGYEKLFF. In DNA, the CDR3 is TGTGCCAGCAGGTCGGACAGGGGTTATGAAAAACTGTTTTTT. The rearrangement uses TRBV28 and TRBJ1-4, with 9 bases aligning to TRBD1. Trimming removed 6 bases from V and 6 bases from J; junction bases left unmatched: 5. This CDR3 is built from 14 residues. Germline assignment: CDR1 MDHEN and CDR2 SYDVKM. Together with reference TRBV28 and TRBJ1-4, the CDR3 gives the full variable domain: DVKVTQSSRYLVKRTGEKVFLECVQDMDHENMFWYRQDPGLGLRLIYFSYDVKMKEKGDIPEGYSVSREKKERFSLILESASTNQTSMYLCASRSDRGYEKLFFGSGTQLSVL.

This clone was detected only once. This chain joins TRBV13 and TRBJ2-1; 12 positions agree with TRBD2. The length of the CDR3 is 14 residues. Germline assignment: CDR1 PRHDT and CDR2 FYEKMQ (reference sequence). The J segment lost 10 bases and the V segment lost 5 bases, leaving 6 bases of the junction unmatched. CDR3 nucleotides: TGTGCCAGCAGCCTCGGACTAGCGGGATTCGAGCAGTTCTTC. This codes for CASSLGLAGFEQFF.

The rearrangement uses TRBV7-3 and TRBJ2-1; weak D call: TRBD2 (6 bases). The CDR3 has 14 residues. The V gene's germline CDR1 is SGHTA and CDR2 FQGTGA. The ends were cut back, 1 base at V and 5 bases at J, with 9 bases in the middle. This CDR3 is CASSLSGVDNEQFF. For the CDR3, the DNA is TGTGCCAGCAGCTTAAGCGGGGTCGACAATGAGCAGTTCTTC.

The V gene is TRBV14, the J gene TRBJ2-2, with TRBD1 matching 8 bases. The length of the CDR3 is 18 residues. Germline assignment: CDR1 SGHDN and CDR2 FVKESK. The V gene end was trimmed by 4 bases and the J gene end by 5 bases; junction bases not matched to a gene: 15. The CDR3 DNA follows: TGTGCCAGCAGCCCCCTAAGGGGGCAGGGGGCGTCTACCGGGGAGCTGTTTTTT. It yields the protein CASSPLRGQGASTGELFF.

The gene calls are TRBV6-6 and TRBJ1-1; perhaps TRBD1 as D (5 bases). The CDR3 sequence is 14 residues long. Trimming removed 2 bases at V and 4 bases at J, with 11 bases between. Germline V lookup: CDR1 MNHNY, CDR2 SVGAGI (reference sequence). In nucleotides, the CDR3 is TGTGCCAGCAGTTACGGGCAGGGCCTCACTGAAGCTTTCTTT. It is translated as CASSYGQGLTEAFF.

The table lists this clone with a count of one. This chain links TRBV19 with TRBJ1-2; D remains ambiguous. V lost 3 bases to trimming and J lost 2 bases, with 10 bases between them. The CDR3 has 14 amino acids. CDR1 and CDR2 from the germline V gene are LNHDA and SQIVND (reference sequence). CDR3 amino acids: CASSIPGWNYGYTF. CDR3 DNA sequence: TGTGCCAGTAGTATTCCAGGCTGGAACTATGGCTACACCTTC.

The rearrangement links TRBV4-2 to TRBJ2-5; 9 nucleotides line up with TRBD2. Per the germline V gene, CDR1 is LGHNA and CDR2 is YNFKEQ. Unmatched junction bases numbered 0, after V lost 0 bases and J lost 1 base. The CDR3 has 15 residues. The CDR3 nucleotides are TGTGCCAGCAGCCAAGAGCGGGGGGGCCAAGAGACCCAGTACTTC. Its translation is CASSQERGGQETQYF.

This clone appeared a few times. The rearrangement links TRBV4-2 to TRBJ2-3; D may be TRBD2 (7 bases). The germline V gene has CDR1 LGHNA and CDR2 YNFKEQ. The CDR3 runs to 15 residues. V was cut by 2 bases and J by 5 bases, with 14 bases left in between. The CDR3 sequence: CASSQIIGGQDTQYF. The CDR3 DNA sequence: TGTGCCAGCAGCCAAATAATCGGGGGGCAAGATACGCAGTATTTT.

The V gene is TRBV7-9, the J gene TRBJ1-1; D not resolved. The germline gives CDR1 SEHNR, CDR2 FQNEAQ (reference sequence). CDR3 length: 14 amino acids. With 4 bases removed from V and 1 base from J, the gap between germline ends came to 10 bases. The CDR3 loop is CASSYSAGNTEAFF. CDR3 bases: TGTGCCAGCAGCTACTCGGCGGGGAACACTGAAGCTTTCTTT.

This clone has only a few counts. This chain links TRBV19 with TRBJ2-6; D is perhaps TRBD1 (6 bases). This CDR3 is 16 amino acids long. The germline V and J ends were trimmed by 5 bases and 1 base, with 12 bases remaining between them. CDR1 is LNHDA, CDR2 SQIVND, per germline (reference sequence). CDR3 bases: TGTGCCAGTAGTCCAAGGACAGTTTCTGGGGCCAACGTCCTGACTTTC. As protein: CASSPRTVSGANVLTF.

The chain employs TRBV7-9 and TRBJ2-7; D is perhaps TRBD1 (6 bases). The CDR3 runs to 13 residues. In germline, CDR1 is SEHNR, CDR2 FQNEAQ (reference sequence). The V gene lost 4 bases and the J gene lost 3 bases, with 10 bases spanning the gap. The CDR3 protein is CASSSGHNYEQYF. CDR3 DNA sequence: TGTGCCAGCAGCTCGGGACATAACTACGAGCAGTACTTC.

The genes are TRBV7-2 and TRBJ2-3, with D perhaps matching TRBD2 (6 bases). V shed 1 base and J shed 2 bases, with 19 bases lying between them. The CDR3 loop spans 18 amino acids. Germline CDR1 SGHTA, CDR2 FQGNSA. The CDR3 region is CASSLDVDRLVYTDTQYF. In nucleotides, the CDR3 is TGTGCCAGCAGCTTAGACGTGGACCGACTAGTCTACACAGATACGCAGTATTTT.

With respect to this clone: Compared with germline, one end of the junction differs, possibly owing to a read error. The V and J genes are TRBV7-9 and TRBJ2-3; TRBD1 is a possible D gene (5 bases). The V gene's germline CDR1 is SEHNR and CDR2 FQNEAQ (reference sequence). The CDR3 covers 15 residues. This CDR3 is CSSSPRTPSTDTQYF. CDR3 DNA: TGTTCCAGCAGCCCCAGGACACCTAGCACAGATACGCAGTATTTT.

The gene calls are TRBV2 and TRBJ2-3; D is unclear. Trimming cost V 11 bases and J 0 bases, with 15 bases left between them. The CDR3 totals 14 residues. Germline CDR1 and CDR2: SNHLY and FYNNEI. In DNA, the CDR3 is TGTGCCCTCGGTGAGCTCCAAAGCACAGATACGCAGTATTTT. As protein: CALGELQSTDTQYF.

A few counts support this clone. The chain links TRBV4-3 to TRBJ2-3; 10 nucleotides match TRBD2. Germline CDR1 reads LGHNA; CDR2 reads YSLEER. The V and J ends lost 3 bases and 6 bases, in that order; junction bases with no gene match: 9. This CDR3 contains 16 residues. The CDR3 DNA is TGCGCCAGCAGCCATTCTAGCGGGGGCGGGGGGGATACGCAGTATTTT. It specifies CASSHSSGGGGDTQYF.

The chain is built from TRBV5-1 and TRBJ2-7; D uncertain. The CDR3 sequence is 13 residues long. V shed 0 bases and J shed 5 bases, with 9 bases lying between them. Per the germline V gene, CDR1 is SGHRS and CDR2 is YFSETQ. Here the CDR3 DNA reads TGCGCCAGCAGCTTGGACAGATCCAACGAGCAGTACTTC. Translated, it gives CASSLDRSNEQYF.

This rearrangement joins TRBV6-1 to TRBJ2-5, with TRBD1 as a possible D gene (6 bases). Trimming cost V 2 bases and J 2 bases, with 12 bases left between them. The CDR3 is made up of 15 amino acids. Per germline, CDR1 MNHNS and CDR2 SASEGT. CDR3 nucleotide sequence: TGTGCCAGCAGTGAATTGTGGACAGCTCAAGAGACCCAGTACTTC. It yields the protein CASSELWTAQETQYF.

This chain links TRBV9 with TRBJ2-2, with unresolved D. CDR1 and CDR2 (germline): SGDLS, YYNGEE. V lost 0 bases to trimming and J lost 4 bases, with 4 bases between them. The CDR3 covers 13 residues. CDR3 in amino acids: CASSVELTGELFF. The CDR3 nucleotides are TGTGCCAGCAGCGTAGAACTCACCGGGGAGCTGTTTTTT.

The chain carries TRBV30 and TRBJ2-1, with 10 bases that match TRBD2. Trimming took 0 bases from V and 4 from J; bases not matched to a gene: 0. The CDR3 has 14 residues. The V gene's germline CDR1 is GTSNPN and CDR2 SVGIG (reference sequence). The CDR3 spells CAWSVLAGYNEQFF. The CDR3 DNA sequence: TGTGCCTGGAGTGTACTAGCGGGATACAATGAGCAGTTCTTC.

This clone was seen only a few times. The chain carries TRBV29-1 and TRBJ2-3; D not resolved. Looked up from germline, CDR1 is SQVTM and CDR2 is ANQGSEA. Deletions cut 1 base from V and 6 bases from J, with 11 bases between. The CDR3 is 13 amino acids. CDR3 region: CSVEGLPEDTQYF. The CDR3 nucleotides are TGCAGCGTTGAAGGCCTACCCGAGGATACGCAGTATTTT.

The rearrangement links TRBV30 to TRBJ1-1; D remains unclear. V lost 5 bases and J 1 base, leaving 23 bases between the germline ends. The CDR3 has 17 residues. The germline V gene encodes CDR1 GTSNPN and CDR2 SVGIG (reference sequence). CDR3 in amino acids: CAWGGFLRWEENTEAFF. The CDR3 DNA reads TGTGCCTGGGGTGGGTTCCTTAGGTGGGAGGAGAACACTGAAGCTTTCTTT.

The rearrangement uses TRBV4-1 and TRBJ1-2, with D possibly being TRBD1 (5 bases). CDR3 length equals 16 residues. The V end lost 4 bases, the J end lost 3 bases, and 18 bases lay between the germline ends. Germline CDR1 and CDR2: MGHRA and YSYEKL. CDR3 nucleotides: TGCGCCAGCAGCCGGGGTAACGGGAGGGGTGACTATGGCTACACCTTC. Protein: CASSRGNGRGDYGYTF.

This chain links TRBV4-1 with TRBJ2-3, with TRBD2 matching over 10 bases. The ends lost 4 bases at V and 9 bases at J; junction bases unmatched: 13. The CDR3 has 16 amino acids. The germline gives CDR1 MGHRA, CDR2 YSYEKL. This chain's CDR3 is CASSLLAGGIPGTQYF. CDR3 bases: TGCGCCAGCAGCCTATTAGCGGGAGGTATCCCAGGGACGCAGTATTTT.

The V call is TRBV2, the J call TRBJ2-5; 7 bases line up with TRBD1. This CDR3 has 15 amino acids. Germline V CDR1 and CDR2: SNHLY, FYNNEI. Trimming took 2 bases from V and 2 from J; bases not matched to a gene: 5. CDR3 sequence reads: CASSERGQNQETQYF. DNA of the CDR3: TGTGCCAGCAGTGAAAGGGGACAGAATCAAGAGACCCAGTACTTC. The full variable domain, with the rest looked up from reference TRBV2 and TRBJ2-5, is EPEVTQTPSHQVTQMGQEVILRCVPISNHLYFYWYRQILGQKVEFLVSFYNNEISEKSEIFDDQFSVERPDGSNFTLKIRSTKLEDSAMYFCASSERGQNQETQYFGPGTRLLVL.

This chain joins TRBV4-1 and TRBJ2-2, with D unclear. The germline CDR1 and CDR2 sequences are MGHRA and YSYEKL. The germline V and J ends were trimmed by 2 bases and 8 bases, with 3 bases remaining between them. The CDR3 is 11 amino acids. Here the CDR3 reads CASSQLGELFF. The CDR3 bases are TGCGCCAGCAGCCAATTAGGGGAGCTGTTTTTT.

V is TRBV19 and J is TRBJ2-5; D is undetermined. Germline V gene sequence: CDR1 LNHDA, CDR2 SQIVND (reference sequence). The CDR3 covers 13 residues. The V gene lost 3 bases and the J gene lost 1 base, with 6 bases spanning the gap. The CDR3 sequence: CASSISPQETQYF. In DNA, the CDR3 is TGTGCCAGTAGTATTAGCCCCCAAGAGACCCAGTACTTC. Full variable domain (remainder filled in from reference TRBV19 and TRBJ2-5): DGGITQSPKYLFRKEGQNVTLSCEQNLNHDAMYWYRQDPGQGLRLIYYSQIVNDFQKGDIAEGYSVSREKKESFPLTVTSAQKNPTAFYLCASSISPQETQYFGPGTRLLVL.

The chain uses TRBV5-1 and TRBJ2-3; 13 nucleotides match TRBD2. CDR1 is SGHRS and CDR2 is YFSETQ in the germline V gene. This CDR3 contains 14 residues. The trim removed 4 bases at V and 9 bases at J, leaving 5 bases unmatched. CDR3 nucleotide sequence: TGCGCCAGCAGCCGGACTAGCGGGAGTGGAACGCAGTATTTT. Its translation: CASSRTSGSGTQYF.

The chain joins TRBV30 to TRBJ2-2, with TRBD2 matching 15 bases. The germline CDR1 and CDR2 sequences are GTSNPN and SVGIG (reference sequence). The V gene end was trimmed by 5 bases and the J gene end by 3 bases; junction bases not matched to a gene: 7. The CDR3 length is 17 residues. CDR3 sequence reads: CAWFGTSGGSDTGELFF. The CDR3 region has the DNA TGTGCCTGGTTTGGGACTAGCGGGGGGTCAGACACCGGGGAGCTGTTTTTT.

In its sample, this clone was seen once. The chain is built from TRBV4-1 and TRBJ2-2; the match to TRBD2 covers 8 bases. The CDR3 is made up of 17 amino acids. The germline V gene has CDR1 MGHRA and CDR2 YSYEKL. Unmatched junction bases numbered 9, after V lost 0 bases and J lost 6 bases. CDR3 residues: CASSQDPTSGGPGELFF. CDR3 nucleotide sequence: TGCGCCAGCAGCCAAGATCCCACTAGCGGTGGCCCCGGGGAGCTGTTTTTT.

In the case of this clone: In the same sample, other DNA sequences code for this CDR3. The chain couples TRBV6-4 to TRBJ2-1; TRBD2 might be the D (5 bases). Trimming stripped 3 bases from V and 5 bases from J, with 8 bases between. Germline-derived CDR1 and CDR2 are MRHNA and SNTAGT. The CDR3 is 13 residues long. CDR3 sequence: CASSEGLDNEQFF. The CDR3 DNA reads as TGTGCCAGCAGTGAAGGACTCGACAATGAGCAGTTCTTC.

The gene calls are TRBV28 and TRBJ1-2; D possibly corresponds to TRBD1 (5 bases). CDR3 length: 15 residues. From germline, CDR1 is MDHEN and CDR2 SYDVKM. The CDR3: CATGGGGRVNYGYTF. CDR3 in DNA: TGTGCAACGGGGGGTGGAGGGAGAGTTAACTATGGCTACACCTTC.